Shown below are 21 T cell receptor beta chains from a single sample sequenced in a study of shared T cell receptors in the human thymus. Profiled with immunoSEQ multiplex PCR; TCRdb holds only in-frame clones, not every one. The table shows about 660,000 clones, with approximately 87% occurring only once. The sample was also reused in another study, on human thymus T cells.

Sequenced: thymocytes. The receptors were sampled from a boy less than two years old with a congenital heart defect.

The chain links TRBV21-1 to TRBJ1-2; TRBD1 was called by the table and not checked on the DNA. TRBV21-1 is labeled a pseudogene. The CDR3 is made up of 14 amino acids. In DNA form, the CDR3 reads TGTGCCAGCAGCAAAGCCATCAGGGGTTATGGCTACACCTTC. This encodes CASSKAIRGYGYTF.

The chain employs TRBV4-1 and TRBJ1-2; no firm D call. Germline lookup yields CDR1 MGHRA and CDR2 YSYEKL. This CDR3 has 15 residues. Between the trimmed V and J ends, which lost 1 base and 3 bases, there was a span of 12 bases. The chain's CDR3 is CASSQGGGDDYGYTF. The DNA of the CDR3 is TGCGCCAGCAGCCAAGGAGGAGGAGACGACTATGGCTACACCTTC.

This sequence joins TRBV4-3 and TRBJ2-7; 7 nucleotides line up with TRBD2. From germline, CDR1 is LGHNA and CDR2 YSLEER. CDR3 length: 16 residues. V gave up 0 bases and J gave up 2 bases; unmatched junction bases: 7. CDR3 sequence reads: CASSQDSLADPYEQYF. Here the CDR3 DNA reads TGCGCCAGCAGCCAAGATAGCCTAGCGGATCCCTACGAGCAGTACTTC.

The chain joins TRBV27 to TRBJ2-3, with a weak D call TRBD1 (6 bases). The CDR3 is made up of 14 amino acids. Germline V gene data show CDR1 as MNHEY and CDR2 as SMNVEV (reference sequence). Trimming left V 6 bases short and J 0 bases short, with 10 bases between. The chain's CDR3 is CASSRQASTDTQYF. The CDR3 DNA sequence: TGTGCCAGCAGCCGACAGGCGAGCACAGATACGCAGTATTTT.

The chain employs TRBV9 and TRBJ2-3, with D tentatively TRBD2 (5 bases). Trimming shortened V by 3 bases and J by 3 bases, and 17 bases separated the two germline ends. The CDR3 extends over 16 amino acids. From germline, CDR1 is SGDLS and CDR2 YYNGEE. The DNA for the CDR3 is TGTGCCAGCAGCGCTGGACTGGGTGGGAAGACAGATACGCAGTATTTT. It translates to CASSAGLGGKTDTQYF.

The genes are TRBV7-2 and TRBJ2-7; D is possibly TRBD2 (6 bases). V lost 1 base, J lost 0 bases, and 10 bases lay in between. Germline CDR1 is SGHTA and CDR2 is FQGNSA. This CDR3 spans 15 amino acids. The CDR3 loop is CASSLECGDSYEQYF. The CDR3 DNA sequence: TGTGCCAGCAGCTTAGAATGCGGGGACTCCTACGAGCAGTACTTC. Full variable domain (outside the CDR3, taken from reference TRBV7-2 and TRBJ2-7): GAGVSQSPSNKVTEKGKDVELRCDPISGHTALYWYRQSLGQGLEFLIYFQGNSAPDKSGLPSDRFSAERTGGSVSTLTIQRTQQEDSAVYLCASSLECGDSYEQYFGPGTRLTVT.

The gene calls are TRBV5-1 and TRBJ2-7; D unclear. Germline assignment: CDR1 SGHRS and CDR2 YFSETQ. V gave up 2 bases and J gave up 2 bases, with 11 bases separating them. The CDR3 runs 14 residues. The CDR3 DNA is TGCGCCAGCAGCTTTCCTCCTCCGGCCTACGAGCAGTACTTC. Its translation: CASSFPPPAYEQYF.

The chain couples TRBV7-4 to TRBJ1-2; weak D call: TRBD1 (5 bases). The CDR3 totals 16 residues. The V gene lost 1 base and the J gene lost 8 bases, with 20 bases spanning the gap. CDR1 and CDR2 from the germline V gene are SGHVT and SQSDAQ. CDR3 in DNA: TGTGCCAGCAGCTTAGGCCGTACAGGAACCAAGGACGGCTACACCTTC. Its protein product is CASSLGRTGTKDGYTF.

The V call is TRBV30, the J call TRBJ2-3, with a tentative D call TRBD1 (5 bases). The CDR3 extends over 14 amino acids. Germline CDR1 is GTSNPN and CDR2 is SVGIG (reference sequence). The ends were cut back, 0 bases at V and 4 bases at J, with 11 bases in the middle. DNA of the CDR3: TGTGCCTGGAGTGTACGACAGAGCCCAGATACGCAGTATTTT. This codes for CAWSVRQSPDTQYF.

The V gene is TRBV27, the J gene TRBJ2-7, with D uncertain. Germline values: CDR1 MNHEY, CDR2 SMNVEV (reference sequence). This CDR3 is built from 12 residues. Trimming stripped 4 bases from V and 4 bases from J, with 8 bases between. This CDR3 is CASSSTRYEQYF. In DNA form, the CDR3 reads TGTGCCAGCAGTTCAACGAGGTACGAGCAGTACTTC.

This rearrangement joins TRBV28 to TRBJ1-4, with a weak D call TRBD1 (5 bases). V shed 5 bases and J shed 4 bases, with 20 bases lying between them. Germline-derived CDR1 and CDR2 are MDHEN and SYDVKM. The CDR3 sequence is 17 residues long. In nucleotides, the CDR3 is TGTGCCAGCAGTCCGAAAGTCTTCAGGGCCCATAATGAAAAACTGTTTTTT. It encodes CASSPKVFRAHNEKLFF.

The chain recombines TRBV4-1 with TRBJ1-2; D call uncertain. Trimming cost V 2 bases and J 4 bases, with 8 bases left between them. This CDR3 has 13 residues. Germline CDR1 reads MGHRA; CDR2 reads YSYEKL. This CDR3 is CASSQRRGYGYTF. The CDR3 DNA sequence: TGCGCCAGCAGCCAAAGGCGGGGCTATGGCTACACCTTC.

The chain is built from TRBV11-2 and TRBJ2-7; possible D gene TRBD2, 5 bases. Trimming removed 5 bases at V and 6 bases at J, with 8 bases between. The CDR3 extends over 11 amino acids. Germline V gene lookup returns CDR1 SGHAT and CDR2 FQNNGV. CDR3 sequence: CASSPGSEQYF. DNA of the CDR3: TGTGCCAGCAGCCCTGGGAGCGAGCAGTACTTC.

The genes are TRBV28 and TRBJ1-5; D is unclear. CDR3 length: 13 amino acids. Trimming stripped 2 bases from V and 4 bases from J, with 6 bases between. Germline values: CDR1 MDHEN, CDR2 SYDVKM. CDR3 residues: CASSLNGNQPQHF. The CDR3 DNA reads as TGTGCCAGCAGTTTAAACGGGAATCAGCCCCAGCATTTT.

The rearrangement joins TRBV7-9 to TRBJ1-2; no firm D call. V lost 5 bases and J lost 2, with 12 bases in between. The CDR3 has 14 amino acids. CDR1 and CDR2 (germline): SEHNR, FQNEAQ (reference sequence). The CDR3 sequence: CASSHSGANYGYTF. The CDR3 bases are TGTGCCAGCAGCCACTCGGGAGCCAACTATGGCTACACCTTC.

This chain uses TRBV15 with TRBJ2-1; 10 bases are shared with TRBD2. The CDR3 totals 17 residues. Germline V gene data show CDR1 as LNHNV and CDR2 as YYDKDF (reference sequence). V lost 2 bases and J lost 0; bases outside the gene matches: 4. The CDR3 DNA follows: TGTGCCACCAGCAGAAGGACTAGCGGTAGCTCCTACAATGAGCAGTTCTTC. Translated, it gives CATSRRTSGSSYNEQFF.

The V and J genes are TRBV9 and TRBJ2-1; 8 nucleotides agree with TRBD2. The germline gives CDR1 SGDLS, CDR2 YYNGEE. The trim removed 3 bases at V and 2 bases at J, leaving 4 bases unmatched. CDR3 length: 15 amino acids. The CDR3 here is CASSAREGTYNEQFF. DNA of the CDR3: TGTGCCAGCAGCGCACGGGAGGGAACCTACAATGAGCAGTTCTTC. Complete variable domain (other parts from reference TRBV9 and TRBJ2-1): DSGVTQTPKHLITATGQRVTLRCSPRSGDLSVYWYQQSLDQGLQFLIQYYNGEERAKGNILERFSAQQFPDLHSELNLSSLELGDSALYFCASSAREGTYNEQFFGPGTRLTVL.

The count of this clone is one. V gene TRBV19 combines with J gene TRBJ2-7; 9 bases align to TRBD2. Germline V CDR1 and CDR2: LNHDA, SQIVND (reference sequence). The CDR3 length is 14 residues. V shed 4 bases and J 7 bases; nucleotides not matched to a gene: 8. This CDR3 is CASSSNGLAREQYF. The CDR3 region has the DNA TGTGCCAGTAGTAGCAATGGACTAGCGCGAGAGCAGTACTTC.

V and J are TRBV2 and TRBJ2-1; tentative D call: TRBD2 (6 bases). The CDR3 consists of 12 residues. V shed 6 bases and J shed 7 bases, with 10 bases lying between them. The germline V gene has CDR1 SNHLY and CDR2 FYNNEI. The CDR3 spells CASSGTENEQFF. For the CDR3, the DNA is TGTGCCAGCAGCGGGACTGAGAATGAGCAGTTCTTC.

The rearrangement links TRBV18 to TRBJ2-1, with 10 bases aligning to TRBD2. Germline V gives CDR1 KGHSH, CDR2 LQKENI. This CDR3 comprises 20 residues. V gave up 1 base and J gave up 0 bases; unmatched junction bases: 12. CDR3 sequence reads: CASSPRGPSGSFSSYNEQFF. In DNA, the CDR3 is TGTGCCAGCTCACCACGGGGTCCTAGCGGGAGTTTTAGCTCCTACAATGAGCAGTTCTTC.

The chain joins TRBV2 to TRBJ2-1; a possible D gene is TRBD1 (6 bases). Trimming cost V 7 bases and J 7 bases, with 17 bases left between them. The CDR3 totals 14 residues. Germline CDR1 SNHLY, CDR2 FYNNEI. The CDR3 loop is CASTGADWGNEQFF. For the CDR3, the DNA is TGTGCCAGCACAGGGGCGGACTGGGGGAATGAGCAGTTCTTC. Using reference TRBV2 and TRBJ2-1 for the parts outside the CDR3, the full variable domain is EPEVTQTPSHQVTQMGQEVILRCVPISNHLYFYWYRQILGQKVEFLVSFYNNEISEKSEIFDDQFSVERPDGSNFTLKIRSTKLEDSAMYFCASTGADWGNEQFFGPGTRLTVL.